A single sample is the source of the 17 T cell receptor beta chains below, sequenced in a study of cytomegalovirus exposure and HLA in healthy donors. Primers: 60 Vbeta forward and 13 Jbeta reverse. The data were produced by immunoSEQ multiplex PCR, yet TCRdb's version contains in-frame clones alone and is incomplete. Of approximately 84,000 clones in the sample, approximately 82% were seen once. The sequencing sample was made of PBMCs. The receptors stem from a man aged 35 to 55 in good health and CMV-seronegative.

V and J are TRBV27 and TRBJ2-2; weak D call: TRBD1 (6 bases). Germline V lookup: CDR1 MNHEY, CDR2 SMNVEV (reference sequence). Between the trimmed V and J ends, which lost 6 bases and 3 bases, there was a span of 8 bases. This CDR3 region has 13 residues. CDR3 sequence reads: CASSRQDTGELFF. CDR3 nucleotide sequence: TGTGCCAGCAGCCGACAGGACACCGGGGAGCTGTTTTTT.

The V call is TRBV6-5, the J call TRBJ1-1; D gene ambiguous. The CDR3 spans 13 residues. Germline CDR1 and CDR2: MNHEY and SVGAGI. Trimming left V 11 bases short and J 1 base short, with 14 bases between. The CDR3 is CAAGGTGNTEAFF. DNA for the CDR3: TGTGCCGCGGGAGGCACGGGGAACACTGAAGCTTTCTTT.

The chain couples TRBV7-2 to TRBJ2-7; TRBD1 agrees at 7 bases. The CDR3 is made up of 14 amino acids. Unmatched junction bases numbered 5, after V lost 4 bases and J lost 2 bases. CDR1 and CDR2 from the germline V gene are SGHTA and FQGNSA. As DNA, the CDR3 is TGTGCCAGCAGCTCAGGGACAGCGGCCTACGAGCAGTACTTC. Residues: CASSSGTAAYEQYF.

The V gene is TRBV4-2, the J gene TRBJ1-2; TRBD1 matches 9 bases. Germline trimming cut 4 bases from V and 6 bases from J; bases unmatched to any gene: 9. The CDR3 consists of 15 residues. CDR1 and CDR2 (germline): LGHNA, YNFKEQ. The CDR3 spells CASSLRDRDSNGYTF. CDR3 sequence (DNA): TGTGCCAGCAGCCTCCGGGACAGGGATTCGAATGGCTACACCTTC.

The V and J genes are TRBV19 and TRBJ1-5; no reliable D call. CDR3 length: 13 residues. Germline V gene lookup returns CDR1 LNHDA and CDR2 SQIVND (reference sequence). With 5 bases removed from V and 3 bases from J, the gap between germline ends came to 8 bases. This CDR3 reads CASSLADNQPQHF. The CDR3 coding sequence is TGTGCCAGTAGTTTAGCAGACAATCAGCCCCAGCATTTT.

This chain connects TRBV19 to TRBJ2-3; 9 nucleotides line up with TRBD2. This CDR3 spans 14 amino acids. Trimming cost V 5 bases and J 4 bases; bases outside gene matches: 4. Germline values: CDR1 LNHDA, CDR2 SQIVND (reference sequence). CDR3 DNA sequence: TGTGCCAGTAGTGGCGGGGGGGCATCAGATACGCAGTATTTT. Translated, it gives CASSGGGASDTQYF.

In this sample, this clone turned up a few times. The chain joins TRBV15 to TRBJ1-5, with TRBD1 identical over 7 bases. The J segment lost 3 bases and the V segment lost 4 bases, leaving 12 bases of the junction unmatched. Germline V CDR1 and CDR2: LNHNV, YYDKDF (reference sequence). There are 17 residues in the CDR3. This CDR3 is CATSTTDRRLYNQPQHF. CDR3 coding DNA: TGTGCCACCAGCACAACGGACAGGAGACTTTACAATCAGCCCCAGCATTTT.

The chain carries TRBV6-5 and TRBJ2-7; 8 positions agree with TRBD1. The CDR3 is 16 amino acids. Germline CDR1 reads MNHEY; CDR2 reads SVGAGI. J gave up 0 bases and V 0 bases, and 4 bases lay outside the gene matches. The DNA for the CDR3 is TGTGCCAGCAGTTACTCGACGGACAGGGTCTCCTACGAGCAGTACTTC. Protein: CASSYSTDRVSYEQYF.

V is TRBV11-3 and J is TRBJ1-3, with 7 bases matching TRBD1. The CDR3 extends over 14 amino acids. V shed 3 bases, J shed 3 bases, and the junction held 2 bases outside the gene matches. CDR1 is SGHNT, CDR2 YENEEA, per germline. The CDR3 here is CASSLGQYGNTIYF. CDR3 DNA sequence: TGTGCCAGCAGCTTGGGACAGTATGGAAACACCATATATTTT.

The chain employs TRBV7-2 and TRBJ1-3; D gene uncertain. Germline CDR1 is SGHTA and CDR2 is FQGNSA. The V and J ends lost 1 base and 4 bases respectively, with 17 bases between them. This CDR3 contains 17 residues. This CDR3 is CASSLGSSWQSGNTIYF. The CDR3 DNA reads TGTGCCAGCAGCTTAGGCAGTAGCTGGCAGTCGGGAAACACCATATATTTT. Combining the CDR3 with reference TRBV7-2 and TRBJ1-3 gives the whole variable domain GAGVSQSPSNKVTEKGKDVELRCDPISGHTALYWYRQSLGQGLEFLIYFQGNSAPDKSGLPSDRFSAERTGGSVSTLTIQRTQQEDSAVYLCASSLGSSWQSGNTIYFGEGSWLTVV.

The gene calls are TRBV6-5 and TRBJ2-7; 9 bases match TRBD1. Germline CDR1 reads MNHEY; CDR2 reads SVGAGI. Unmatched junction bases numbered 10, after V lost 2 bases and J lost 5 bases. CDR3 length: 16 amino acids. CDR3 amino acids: CASSYHGTGSSNEQYF. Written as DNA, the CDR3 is TGTGCCAGCAGTTACCACGGGACAGGGTCGTCAAACGAGCAGTACTTC.

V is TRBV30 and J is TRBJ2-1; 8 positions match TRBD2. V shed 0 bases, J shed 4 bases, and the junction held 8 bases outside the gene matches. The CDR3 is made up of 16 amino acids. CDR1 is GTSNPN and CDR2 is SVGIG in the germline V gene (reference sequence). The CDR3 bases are TGTGCCTGGAGTGTACTGACGGGAGGGGTTTACAATGAGCAGTTCTTC. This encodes CAWSVLTGGVYNEQFF.

The CDR3 nucleotides are TGTGCCAGCAGCTTATCAAGTCGGTACACTGAAGCTTTCTTT. Protein product: CASSLSSRYTEAFF. The chain carries TRBV11-2 and TRBJ1-1, with no clear D. The germline CDR1 and CDR2 sequences are SGHAT and FQNNGV. Trimming pared 2 bases from V and 3 bases from J, leaving 10 bases between. CDR3 length: 14 amino acids.

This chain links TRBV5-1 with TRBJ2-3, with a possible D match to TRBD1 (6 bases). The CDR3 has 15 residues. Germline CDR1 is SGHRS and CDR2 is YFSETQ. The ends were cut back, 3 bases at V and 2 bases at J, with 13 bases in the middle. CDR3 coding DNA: TGCGCCAGCAGCTCAATACAGGGTGCCACAGATACGCAGTATTTT. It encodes CASSSIQGATDTQYF.

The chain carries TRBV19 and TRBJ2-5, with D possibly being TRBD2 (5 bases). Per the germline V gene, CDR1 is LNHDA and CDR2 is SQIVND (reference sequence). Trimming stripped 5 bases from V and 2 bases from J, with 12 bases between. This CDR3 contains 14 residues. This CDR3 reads CASSPREAQETQYF. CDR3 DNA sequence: TGTGCCAGTAGTCCCCGGGAAGCTCAAGAGACCCAGTACTTC.

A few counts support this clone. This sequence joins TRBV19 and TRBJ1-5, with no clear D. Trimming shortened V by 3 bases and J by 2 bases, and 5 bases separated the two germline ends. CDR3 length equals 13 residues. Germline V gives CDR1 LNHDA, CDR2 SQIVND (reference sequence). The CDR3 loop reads CASSISGNQPQHF. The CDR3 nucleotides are TGTGCCAGTAGTATCTCGGGCAATCAGCCCCAGCATTTT.

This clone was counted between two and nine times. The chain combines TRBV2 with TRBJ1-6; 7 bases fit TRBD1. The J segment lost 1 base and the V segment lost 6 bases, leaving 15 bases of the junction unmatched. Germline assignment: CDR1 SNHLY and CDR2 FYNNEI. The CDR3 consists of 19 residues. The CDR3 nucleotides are TGTGCCAGCAGCCAACTCGATAGGGGGCGCGTATCCTATAATTCACCCCTCCACTTT. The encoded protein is CASSQLDRGRVSYNSPLHF.